A single T cell receptor beta chain is shown here with its context. Its antigen is unidentified. This sample stems from a study of T-cell memory formation after mild COVID-19. Study in general: TCR clusters largely stayed donor specific.

5'RACE with constant-segment primers built TCRalpha and TCRbeta cDNA libraries with UMIs. TCRdb recomputed calls from the 5' RACE reads with MiXCR, one row per CDR3 protein. The repertoire holds 450,000 to 650,000 distinct CDR3 sequences, with about 20% as singletons. General observations from the study: A second wave expanding day 15 to 37 was CD4+-biased; contracting clones were balanced.

This CDR3 comprises 15 residues. Germline CDR1 and CDR2: LGHNA and YSLEER. V gave up 3 bases and J gave up 4 bases, with 16 bases separating them. The chain links TRBV4-3 to TRBJ2-7; D is perhaps TRBD1 (6 bases). The clonotype comes from an adult woman who had mild COVID-19 (a few samples of this study predate the infection). Cell type and time point are not known. Sequenced: PBMCs or a T cell subset sorted from them (not recorded which). The CDR3 coding sequence is TGCGCCAGCAGCCACCAGACAGGACGGGTTTACGAGCAGTACTTC. Amino acids: CASSHQTGRVYEQYF.